These 29 T cell receptor beta chains were sequenced from one sample in a study of cytomegalovirus exposure and HLA in healthy donors. In the PCR, 60 Vbeta and 13 Jbeta primers were used. Method: immunoSEQ multiplex PCR; TCRdb's copy keeps in-frame clones and lacks some. The table lists around 200,000 clones, 75% to 85% of them singletons. Material: PBMCs. The source is a girl under 10 years old in good health and CMV-seropositive.

This clone has more than one count but fewer than ten. The genes are TRBV5-1 and TRBJ1-1; 7 bases fit TRBD1. Germline V lookup: CDR1 SGHRS, CDR2 YFSETQ. The CDR3 sequence is 15 residues long. V lost 4 bases, J lost 1 base, and 7 bases stayed unmatched. The CDR3 nucleotides read TGCGCCAGCAGCGTAGGGGACAGTACGAACACTGAAGCTTTCTTT. Protein sequence: CASSVGDSTNTEAFF. The full variable domain, rest sourced from reference TRBV5-1 and TRBJ1-1, is KAGVTQTPRYLIKTRGQQVTLSCSPISGHRSVSWYQQTPGQGLQFLFEYFSETQRNKGNFPGRFSGRQFSNSRSEMNVSTLELGDSALYLCASSVGDSTNTEAFFGQGTRLTVV.

This clone was picked up one time. The chain joins TRBV15 to TRBJ1-5, with 8 positions matching TRBD1. With V trimmed by 3 bases and J by 0 bases, 16 bases remained unmatched. Per germline, CDR1 LNHNV and CDR2 YYDKDF (reference sequence). The CDR3 covers 20 residues. CDR3 protein: CATSREIWTGRFYSNQPQHF. The CDR3 coding sequence is TGTGCCACCAGCAGGGAAATCTGGACAGGGAGATTTTATAGCAATCAGCCCCAGCATTTT.

The gene calls are TRBV6-5 and TRBJ1-1, with D tentatively TRBD1 (5 bases). Per the germline V gene, CDR1 is MNHEY and CDR2 is SVGAGI. This CDR3 region has 14 residues. Trimming cost V 9 bases and J 4 bases, with 18 bases left between them. The CDR3 nucleotides are TGTGCCAGTCAATTAAGGCAAAGGGGCACTGAAGCTTTCTTT. This sequence encodes CASQLRQRGTEAFF.

This clone has more than one count but fewer than ten. This rearrangement joins TRBV7-9 to TRBJ1-5, with TRBD1 identical over 8 bases. V was pared by 5 bases and J by 5 bases, with 11 bases of the junction left unmatched. The CDR3 is 16 residues long. The V gene's germline CDR1 is SEHNR and CDR2 FQNEAQ (reference sequence). The CDR3: CASSRAPGGRDQPQHF. The CDR3 nucleotides are TGTGCCAGCAGCCGCGCCCCAGGGGGCAGGGATCAGCCCCAGCATTTT. The entire variable domain, with the rest obtained from reference TRBV7-9 and TRBJ1-5, is as follows: DTGVSQNPRHKITKRGQNVTFRCDPISEHNRLYWYRQTLGQGPEFLTYFQNEAQLEKSRLLSDRFSAERPKGSFSTLEIQRTEQGDSAMYLCASSRAPGGRDQPQHFGDGTRLSIL.

The chain employs TRBV5-4 and TRBJ2-1, with D possibly matching TRBD2 (6 bases). V was pared by 3 bases and J by 4 bases, with 20 bases between. Per the germline V gene, CDR1 is SGHNT and CDR2 is YYREEE (reference sequence). This CDR3 is built from 17 residues. The CDR3 sequence: CASSSTLMSGLYNEQFF. Here the CDR3 DNA reads TGTGCCAGCAGCTCAACCCTAATGAGCGGACTATACAATGAGCAGTTCTTC.

The count of this clone is one. The genes are TRBV9 and TRBJ2-1, with TRBD2 matching 10 bases. CDR1 is SGDLS and CDR2 is YYNGEE in the germline V gene. The CDR3 runs 15 residues. With 0 bases clipped from V and 8 bases from J, the junction kept 5 bases outside the gene matches. CDR3 DNA sequence: TGTGCCAGCAGCGTAGTGAGCGGGAGGGGGGATGAGCAGTTCTTC. Translation gives CASSVVSGRGDEQFF.

The chain has TRBV2 and TRBJ1-1; no clear D. The CDR3 covers 13 residues. The germline CDR1 and CDR2 sequences are SNHLY and FYNNEI. The V gene lost 11 bases and the J gene lost 1 base, with 14 bases spanning the gap. CDR3 in amino acids: CAFGSGANTEAFF. The CDR3 nucleotides are TGTGCCTTTGGTTCGGGAGCGAACACTGAAGCTTTCTTT.

The chain employs TRBV9 and TRBJ2-5; TRBD2 matches 8 bases. Germline loops: CDR1 SGDLS, CDR2 YYNGEE. Germline trimming cut 5 bases from V and 4 bases from J; bases unmatched to any gene: 7. This CDR3 region has 14 residues. CDR3 sequence: CASSRSGRGETQYF. DNA of the CDR3: TGTGCCAGCAGTAGGAGCGGGAGAGGAGAGACCCAGTACTTC.

The V gene is TRBV5-1, the J gene TRBJ1-2, with a possible D match to TRBD1 (6 bases). Germline CDR1 and CDR2: SGHRS and YFSETQ. The V end was cut by 0 bases, the J end by 8 bases, with 17 bases between. The CDR3 runs 15 residues. CDR3 sequence: CASSLAQGTRRGYTF. The CDR3 bases are TGCGCCAGCAGCTTGGCTCAGGGGACAAGAAGGGGCTACACCTTC. Full variable domain (rest looked up from reference TRBV5-1 and TRBJ1-2): KAGVTQTPRYLIKTRGQQVTLSCSPISGHRSVSWYQQTPGQGLQFLFEYFSETQRNKGNFPGRFSGRQFSNSRSEMNVSTLELGDSALYLCASSLAQGTRRGYTFGSGTRLTVV.

The chain uses TRBV28 and TRBJ2-1; perhaps TRBD1 as D (7 bases). This CDR3 is built from 18 residues. Trimming pared 3 bases from V and 5 bases from J, leaving 23 bases between. Germline lookup yields CDR1 MDHEN and CDR2 SYDVKM. CDR3 region: CASSLTGMGRRGNNEQFF. The CDR3 region has the DNA TGTGCCAGCAGTTTGACAGGGATGGGGCGGAGGGGGAACAATGAGCAGTTCTTC.

This clone has only one observation. The chain combines TRBV9 with TRBJ2-1; 7 bases line up with TRBD2. Germline CDR1 reads SGDLS; CDR2 reads YYNGEE. V dropped 0 bases and J dropped 1; count of bases not matched to a gene: 7. The CDR3 sequence is 17 residues long. The CDR3 loop reads CASSVGVAGGSYNEQFF. In DNA, the CDR3 is TGTGCCAGCAGCGTAGGAGTAGCGGGTGGTTCCTACAATGAGCAGTTCTTC.

J is TRBJ1-2 and V is TRBV6-5; the D gene is possibly TRBD1 (5 bases). CDR3 length equals 12 residues. The ends were cut back, 6 bases at V and 4 bases at J, with 9 bases in the middle. Germline assignment: CDR1 MNHEY and CDR2 SVGAGI. DNA of the CDR3: TGTGCCAGCAGAGGACAATTCTATGGCTACACCTTC. Amino acid sequence: CASRGQFYGYTF.

This chain connects TRBV7-6 to TRBJ2-4, with D tentatively TRBD2 (5 bases). Between the trimmed V and J ends, which lost 6 bases and 8 bases, there was a span of 14 bases. The V gene's germline CDR1 is SGHVS and CDR2 FNYEAQ. This CDR3 has 13 amino acids. CDR3 sequence reads: CASSPSGSHIQYF. CDR3 nucleotide sequence: TGTGCCAGCAGTCCATCGGGGAGTCACATTCAGTACTTC. The full variable domain, completed using reference TRBV7-6 and TRBJ2-4, is GAGVSQSPRYKVTKRGQDVALRCDPISGHVSLYWYRQALGQGPEFLTYFNYEAQQDKSGLPNDRFSAERPEGSISTLTIQRTEQRDSAMYRCASSPSGSHIQYFGAGTRLSVL.

The chain has TRBV15 and TRBJ1-4; no definite D call. The CDR3 is 14 residues long. V shed 8 bases and J shed 0 bases, with 10 bases lying between them. Per germline, CDR1 LNHNV and CDR2 YYDKDF (reference sequence). The CDR3 loop reads CATGRGATNEKLFF. The CDR3 DNA is TGTGCCACCGGTCGGGGTGCAACTAATGAAAAACTGTTTTTT.

The table lists this clone with a count of one. The chain employs TRBV28 and TRBJ1-1, with D possibly TRBD1 on 6 matching bases. The CDR3 covers 14 residues. In germline, CDR1 is MDHEN, CDR2 SYDVKM. V was shortened by 6 bases and J by 6 bases, with 17 bases between the two germline ends. Written as DNA, the CDR3 is TGTGCCAGCAGCGGACAGCCCCTCAAAGCTGAAGCTTTCTTT. This encodes CASSGQPLKAEAFF.

This rearrangement joins TRBV7-6 to TRBJ1-1; D not certain. With 1 base removed from V and 0 bases from J, the gap between germline ends came to 9 bases. Germline V gives CDR1 SGHVS, CDR2 FNYEAQ. This CDR3 has 15 residues. The CDR3 protein is CASSLVSVVNTEAFF. The CDR3 DNA follows: TGTGCCAGCAGCTTAGTGTCTGTAGTGAACACTGAAGCTTTCTTT.

The chain is built from TRBV7-3 and TRBJ1-2; no clear D. Germline assignment: CDR1 SGHTA and CDR2 FQGTGA. The germline V and J ends were trimmed by 8 bases and 5 bases, with 6 bases remaining between them. The CDR3 is 10 residues long. The CDR3 DNA reads as TGTGCCAGCGCGGCGTATGGCTACACCTTC. It is translated as CASAAYGYTF.

The chain has TRBV7-3 and TRBJ1-2; 8 bases agree with TRBD1. After removal of 2 bases from V and 5 bases from J, the junction contained 16 bases not matched to a gene. Germline CDR1 reads SGHTA; CDR2 reads FQGTGA. The CDR3 covers 18 residues. The CDR3 nucleotides are TGTGCCAGCAGCTTATTCTTCCGGGACAGGTTATTTCGGTATGGCTACACCTTC. Translation: CASSLFFRDRLFRYGYTF.

J is TRBJ2-2 and V is TRBV6-4, with 8 bases matching TRBD2. The CDR3 totals 15 residues. The germline gives CDR1 MRHNA, CDR2 SNTAGT. With 0 bases clipped from V and 3 bases from J, the junction kept 0 bases outside the gene matches. CDR3 DNA sequence: TGTGCCAGCAGTGACTCAGCGGGGGACACCGGGGAGCTGTTTTTT. It codes for CASSDSAGDTGELFF.

This clone appeared once. The chain links TRBV19 to TRBJ2-3, with 9 positions matching TRBD1. CDR1 LNHDA and CDR2 SQIVND come from the germline V gene (reference sequence). The V gene end was trimmed by 7 bases and the J gene end by 0 bases; junction bases not matched to a gene: 8. CDR3 length: 16 residues. CDR3: CASTRKQGASTDTQYF. The CDR3 coding sequence is TGTGCCAGTACCCGAAAACAGGGGGCGAGCACAGATACGCAGTATTTT. Supplemented by reference TRBV19 and TRBJ2-3, the full variable domain reads DGGITQSPKYLFRKEGQNVTLSCEQNLNHDAMYWYRQDPGQGLRLIYYSQIVNDFQKGDIAEGYSVSREKKESFPLTVTSAQKNPTAFYLCASTRKQGASTDTQYFGPGTRLTVL.

This clone showed up just once. The V call is TRBV5-4, the J call TRBJ1-1; the match to TRBD1 covers 7 bases. With 4 bases clipped from V and 3 bases from J, the junction kept 12 bases outside the gene matches. There are 16 residues in the CDR3. Germline lookup yields CDR1 SGHNT and CDR2 YYREEE (reference sequence). CDR3 DNA sequence: TGTGCCAGCAGCCCTCCGGGGGACAGAGCTTACACTGAAGCTTTCTTT. Its protein product is CASSPPGDRAYTEAFF.

The chain uses TRBV30 and TRBJ2-3; D is perhaps TRBD2 (5 bases). The CDR3 totals 14 residues. The V gene lost 0 bases and the J gene lost 5 bases, with 12 bases spanning the gap. CDR1 is GTSNPN, CDR2 SVGIG, per germline (reference sequence). The CDR3 DNA reads TGTGCCTGGAGTGTGGGCACCCGGGAAGATACGCAGTATTTT. It specifies CAWSVGTREDTQYF.

This chain connects TRBV11-3 to TRBJ1-2, with TRBD1 identical over 7 bases. Germline CDR1 SGHNT, CDR2 YENEEA. V lost 4 bases, J lost 4 bases, and 15 bases stayed unmatched. The CDR3 is 17 amino acids. The CDR3 spells CASSYEERIGQVYGYTF. Written as DNA, the CDR3 is TGTGCCAGCAGCTACGAAGAAAGAATAGGACAGGTCTATGGCTACACCTTC.

This chain uses TRBV2 with TRBJ1-2; D is unclear. Germline V lookup: CDR1 SNHLY, CDR2 FYNNEI. CDR3 length: 14 amino acids. The V and J ends lost 10 bases and 2 bases respectively, with 17 bases between them. This CDR3 reads CANPRPTRNYGYTF. In DNA form, the CDR3 reads TGTGCCAACCCCCGGCCTACCAGGAACTATGGCTACACCTTC.

The chain combines TRBV15 with TRBJ2-2, with 8 bases lining up with TRBD1. After removal of 4 bases from V and 4 bases from J, the junction contained 5 bases not matched to a gene. CDR1 is LNHNV, CDR2 YYDKDF, per germline (reference sequence). The CDR3 contains 15 residues. The CDR3 protein is CATSIRQGSTGELFF. In DNA, the CDR3 is TGTGCCACCAGCATCAGACAGGGGAGCACCGGGGAGCTGTTTTTT.

The gene calls are TRBV29-1 and TRBJ2-5, with 9 bases matching TRBD1. J was trimmed by 4 bases and V by 4 bases; bases with no gene match: 4. The CDR3 has 13 amino acids. Germline V gene lookup returns CDR1 SQVTM and CDR2 ANQGSEA. CDR3: CSVGWDRVETQYF. The CDR3 DNA follows: TGCAGCGTTGGTTGGGACAGGGTAGAGACCCAGTACTTC.

The V gene is TRBV7-3, the J gene TRBJ2-1; 8 bases map to TRBD1. The CDR3 is 16 amino acids. The germline V gene has CDR1 SGHTA and CDR2 FQGTGA. With V trimmed by 3 bases and J by 10 bases, 14 bases remained unmatched. CDR3 amino acids: CASSLTSTGTGLEQFF. In DNA, the CDR3 is TGTGCCAGCAGCTTGACCTCGACCGGGACAGGTTTGGAGCAGTTCTTC.

This clone showed up just once. The CDR3 bases are TGTGCCAGCAGCTCAGTTTTTTATGGCTACACCTTC. Amino acids: CASSSVFYGYTF. This chain joins TRBV6-5 and TRBJ1-2, with D unresolved. The V and J ends lost 6 bases and 5 bases respectively, with 10 bases between them. The CDR3 length is 12 residues. Germline CDR1 and CDR2: MNHEY and SVGAGI.

The chain carries TRBV7-3 and TRBJ2-7; 7 bases are shared with TRBD1. The germline gives CDR1 SGHTA, CDR2 FQGTGA. This CDR3 spans 14 amino acids. Trimming took 6 bases from V and 4 from J; bases not matched to a gene: 9. The CDR3 region is CASSRDSKAYEQYF. For the CDR3, the DNA is TGTGCCAGCAGTCGGGACAGCAAGGCATACGAGCAGTACTTC.